This passage covers 11 T cell receptor beta chains from one sample sequenced in a study of blood T cells in healthy people across ages. With a J-beta primer mix and a sample-barcoded 5' primer, a second PCR ran about 7 to 12 cycles. Each CDR3 protein gets one entry after TCRdb re-called the 5' RACE reads with MiXCR. Counted here are about 1 million distinct CDR3 sequences, roughly 45% occurring once; the ten biggest clones make up around 18%. The sample taken for sequencing was blood. Receptor source: a woman aged 55 to 70 in good health.

This clonotype was counted a few times. The rearrangement uses TRBV7-9 and TRBJ2-1; the D is unclear. Germline CDR1 reads SEHNR; CDR2 reads FQNEAQ (reference sequence). The CDR3 contains 14 residues. Trimming shortened V by 0 bases and J by 6 bases, and 9 bases separated the two germline ends. The DNA for the CDR3 is TGTGCCAGCAGCTTAGCTATCCCTGCCAATGAGCAGTTCTTC. This encodes CASSLAIPANEQFF.

This clonotype appeared a few times. The rearrangement joins TRBV28 to TRBJ2-7, with D perhaps TRBD2 (7 bases). The CDR3 consists of 15 residues. Between the trimmed V and J ends, which lost 3 bases and 0 bases, there was a span of 12 bases. CDR1 is MDHEN, CDR2 SYDVKM, per germline. This chain's CDR3 is CASSFGGALSYEQYF. CDR3 sequence (DNA): TGTGCCAGCAGTTTTGGGGGGGCCCTCTCCTACGAGCAGTACTTC.

This clonotype was found many times. The CDR3 region has the DNA TGTGCCAGCAGTTTATACTACGAGCAGTACTTC. It encodes CASSLYYEQYF. The chain recombines TRBV28 with TRBJ2-7; unclear D gene. The CDR3 covers 11 residues. Germline V lookup: CDR1 MDHEN, CDR2 SYDVKM. V lost 1 base and J 3 bases, leaving 1 base between the germline ends. The full variable domain, completed using reference TRBV28 and TRBJ2-7, is DVKVTQSSRYLVKRTGEKVFLECVQDMDHENMFWYRQDPGLGLRLIYFSYDVKMKEKGDIPEGYSVSREKKERFSLILESASTNQTSMYLCASSLYYEQYFGPGTRLTVT.

The V gene is TRBV29-1, the J gene TRBJ2-1, with D perhaps matching TRBD1 or TRBD2 (5 bases each). The J call is uncertain, as TRBJ2-7 better fits the DNA end. The length of the CDR3 is 14 residues. Germline CDR1 is SQVTM and CDR2 is ANQGSEA. The CDR3 DNA reads as TGCAGCGTTAAGGGACGGAACTCCTACAATGAGCAGTACTTC. It encodes CSVKGRNSYNEQYF.

The sample holds a few counts of this clonotype. The rearrangement joins TRBV2 to TRBJ2-5; tentatively, D is TRBD2 (6 bases). The J call may be in error: the DNA end matches TRBJ2-7 better. The CDR3 has 12 amino acids. Per the germline V gene, CDR1 is SNHLY and CDR2 is FYNNEI. This CDR3 is CASSPDYSEQYF. The CDR3 DNA sequence: TGTGCCAGCAGCCCGGACTATTCCGAGCAGTACTTC.

This clonotype was picked up one time. The V call is TRBV4-1, the J call TRBJ2-1, with TRBD2 matching 7 bases. After removal of 0 bases from V and 3 bases from J, the junction contained 5 bases not matched to a gene. The CDR3 runs to 16 residues. Germline V gene lookup returns CDR1 MGHRA and CDR2 YSYEKL. The CDR3 here is CASSQDGLAVYNEQFF. The CDR3 bases are TGCGCCAGCAGCCAAGATGGGCTAGCGGTCTACAATGAGCAGTTCTTC.

The CDR3 bases are TGTGCCAGCAGTCAGCAGGGGAGTAACTACGAGCAGTACTTC. This codes for CASSQQGSNYEQYF. The rearrangement uses TRBV28 and TRBJ2-7; perhaps TRBD1 as D (6 bases). Trimming left V 5 bases short and J 3 bases short, with 14 bases between. The CDR3 contains 14 residues. Germline V gives CDR1 MDHEN, CDR2 SYDVKM.

This chain's CDR3 is CASSLTGNVGEQYF. The CDR3 DNA reads TGTGCCAGCAGCCTGACAGGGAATGTCGGAGAGCAGTACTTC. The chain couples TRBV11-2 to TRBJ2-7; TRBD1 agrees at 7 bases. CDR3 length equals 14 residues. Germline CDR1 is SGHAT and CDR2 is FQNNGV. The V segment lost 5 bases and the J segment 7 bases; nucleotides outside the gene matches: 11.

On this clonotype: A junction boundary mismatches the germline segment, possibly from a read error. CDR3 DNA sequence: TGTGCCTGCAGCTTCGGGGAGACCCAGTACTTC. The encoded protein is CACSFGETQYF. The rearrangement links TRBV5-5 to TRBJ2-7, with no clear D. The DNA end is more similar to TRBJ2-5, so the J call may be wrong. The CDR3 is made up of 11 amino acids. Looked up from germline, CDR1 is SGHKS and CDR2 is YYEKEE (reference sequence).

The chain couples TRBV24-1 to TRBJ2-1, with D uncertain. V was cut by 3 bases and J by 6 bases, with 8 bases left in between. The CDR3 contains 13 residues. Per germline, CDR1 KGHDR and CDR2 SFDVKD. CDR3 in DNA: TGTGCCACCAGTGATAACCCGACCAATGAGCAGTTCTTC. The encoded protein is CATSDNPTNEQFF.

In this sample, this clonotype turned up a few times. The chain links TRBV25-1 to TRBJ1-2; D call uncertain. Germline-derived CDR1 and CDR2 are MGHDK and SYGVNS. This CDR3 spans 15 amino acids. Trimming took off 1 base at V and 4 bases at J, with 13 bases between the two ends. This CDR3 reads CASSESQTSVYGYTF. DNA for the CDR3: TGTGCCAGCAGTGAATCTCAGACATCGGTCTATGGCTACACCTTC.